The 5 T cell receptor beta chains presented below share a single source sample, sequenced in a study of OX40 agonist ivuxolimab in advanced cancers. TCRdb's table, derived via immunoSEQ multiplex PCR, lists solely in-frame clones and lacks some. Of over 100,000 clones listed, about 93% are singletons. The sequenced sample was CD4+ or CD8+ T cells sorted from blood, obtained in a trial of the OX40 agonist ivuxolimab. The receptors here all came from an adult with an advanced solid tumor such as melanoma, head and neck, liver or kidney cancer.

This chain joins TRBV15 and TRBJ1-5; possibly TRBD1 for D (6 bases). Trimming removed 3 bases from V and 6 bases from J, with 12 bases in between. Germline values: CDR1 LNHNV, CDR2 YYDKDF (reference sequence). There are 14 residues in the CDR3. In nucleotides, the CDR3 is TGTGCCACCAGCAGGTTTCAGGGGTCTCAGCCCCAGCATTTT. This codes for CATSRFQGSQPQHF.

This clone was found once. V and J are TRBV7-3 and TRBJ2-5, with 8 bases aligning to TRBD1. Gene TRBJ2-7 matches the end of the DNA better, so the J call may be wrong. Germline CDR1 and CDR2: SGHTA and FQGTGA. The CDR3 totals 14 residues. The CDR3 nucleotides read TGTGCCAGCAGCCTCGGGACAGGATCCTACGAGCAGTACTTC. Amino acids: CASSLGTGSYEQYF.

This chain joins TRBV30 and TRBJ2-7; no clear D. Trimming removed 2 bases from V and 3 bases from J, with 11 bases in between. CDR3 length equals 13 residues. Looked up from germline, CDR1 is GTSNPN and CDR2 is SVGIG (reference sequence). The CDR3 region has the DNA TGTGCCTGGAGTAGCGACTTAAACTACGAGCAGTACTTC. Translating it yields CAWSSDLNYEQYF.

This clone has only one observation. The chain carries TRBV5-5 and TRBJ2-1; maybe TRBD1 (6 bases). This CDR3 has 13 residues. Germline CDR1 and CDR2: SGHKS and YYEKEE (reference sequence). V lost 4 bases to trimming and J lost 6 bases, with 11 bases between them. The CDR3 protein is CASSTLGGNEQFF. The CDR3 nucleotides read TGTGCCAGCAGCACCCTAGGGGGCAATGAGCAGTTCTTC.

The chain has TRBV5-1 and TRBJ1-2, with D perhaps TRBD1 (5 bases). V lost 4 bases to trimming and J lost 3 bases, with 16 bases between them. CDR1 and CDR2 (germline): SGHRS, YFSETQ. This CDR3 comprises 15 residues. The chain's CDR3 is CASSHTQEGDYGYTF. CDR3 DNA: TGCGCCAGCAGCCACACCCAGGAAGGGGACTATGGCTACACCTTC.